The present TCR beta chain was sequenced within a study of T cell responses to AZD1222 COVID-19 vaccine. TCRdb's copy holds only in-frame clones and misses some; the assay was immunoSEQ multiplex PCR. The table shows 99,000 or so clones, with 93% occurring only once. The germline V gene encodes CDR1 LNHDA and CDR2 SQIVND (reference sequence). CDR3 length equals 18 residues. Trimming removed 8 bases from V and 0 bases from J, with 22 bases in between. The chain combines TRBV19 with TRBJ2-2; tentative D call: TRBD2 (6 bases). The sample here was peripheral blood, taken on day 0 of AZD1222 vaccination. The sequence was collected from an adult in good health. The CDR3 DNA is TGTGCCAGTTTCGTTTGGGGTAGCGGCCTTCCGAACACCGGGGAGCTGTTTTTT. Encoded protein: CASFVWGSGLPNTGELFF.